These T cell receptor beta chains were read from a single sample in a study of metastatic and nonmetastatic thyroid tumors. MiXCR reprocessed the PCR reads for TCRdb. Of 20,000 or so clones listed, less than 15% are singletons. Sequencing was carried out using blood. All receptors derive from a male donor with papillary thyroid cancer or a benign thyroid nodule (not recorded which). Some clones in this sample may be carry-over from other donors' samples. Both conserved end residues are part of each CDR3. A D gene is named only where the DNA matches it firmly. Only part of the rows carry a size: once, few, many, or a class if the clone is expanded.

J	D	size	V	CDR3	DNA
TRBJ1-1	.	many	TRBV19	CASSFWGGGHTEAFF	TGTGCCAGTAGCTTCTGGGGGGGCGGACACACTGAAGCTTTCTTT
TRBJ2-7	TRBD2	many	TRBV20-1	CRALAGVSYEQYF	TGCAGGGCACTAGCGGGAGTCTCCTACGAGCAGTACTTC
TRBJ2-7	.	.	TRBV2	CASRDGSNEQYF	TGTGCCAGCAGGGACGGGTCGAACGAGCAGTACTTC
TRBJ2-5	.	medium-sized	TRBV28	CASSSSFPGAGETQYF	TGTGCCAGCAGTTCGTCCTTCCCAGGGGCCGGGGAGACCCAGTACTTC
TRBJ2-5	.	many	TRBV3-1	CASRSENGVKTQYF	TGTGCCAGCCGGAGTGAGAATGGGGTGAAGACCCAGTACTTC
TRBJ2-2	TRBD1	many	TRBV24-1	CAAGQDTGELFF	TGTGCCGCGGGACAGGACACCGGGGAGCTGTTTTTT
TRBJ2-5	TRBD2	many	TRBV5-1	CASSTTREGETQYF	TGCGCCAGCAGTACCACACGGGAGGGGGAGACCCAGTACTTC
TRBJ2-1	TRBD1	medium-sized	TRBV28	CASSLGTGGPYNEQFF	TGTGCCAGCAGTTTGGGGACAGGGGGACCGTACAATGAGCAGTTCTTC
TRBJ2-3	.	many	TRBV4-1	CASSQDGGGTQYF	TGCGCCAGCAGCCAAGATGGGGGTGGCACGCAGTATTTT
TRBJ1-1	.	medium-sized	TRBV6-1	CASSGVGNTEAFF	TGTGCCAGCAGTGGCGTGGGGAACACTGAAGCTTTCTTT
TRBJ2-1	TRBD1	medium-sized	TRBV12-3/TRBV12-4	CASRTGTGSHNEQFF	TGTGCCAGCAGGACCGGGACAGGGTCCCACAATGAGCAGTTCTTC
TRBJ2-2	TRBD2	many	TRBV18	CASTPGLARSRELFF	TGTGCCAGCACCCCGGGACTAGCGAGGAGCCGGGAGCTGTTTTTT
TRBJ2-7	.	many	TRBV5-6	CASSFGRAYEQYF	TGTGCCAGCAGCTTTGGACGGGCCTACGAGCAGTACTTC
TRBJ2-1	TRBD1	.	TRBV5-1	CASSFLGPGQGAGEQFF	TGCGCCAGCAGCTTTCTAGGGCCGGGACAGGGGGCTGGTGAGCAGTTCTTC
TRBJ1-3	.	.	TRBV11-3	CASSWQVESGNTIYF	TGTGCCAGCAGCTGGCAAGTGGAGTCTGGAAACACCATATATTTT
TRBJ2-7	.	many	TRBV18	CASSPPSSYEQYF	TGTGCCAGCTCACCACCTTCCTCCTACGAGCAGTACTTC
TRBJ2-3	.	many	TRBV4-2	CASSQLGQPLSTDTQYF	TGTGCCAGCAGCCAACTTGGACAGCCCCTTAGCACAGATACGCAGTATTTT
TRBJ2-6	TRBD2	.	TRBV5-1	CASSFAGGLGANVLTF	TGCGCCAGCAGCTTCGCGGGAGGGCTAGGGGCCAACGTCCTGACTTTC